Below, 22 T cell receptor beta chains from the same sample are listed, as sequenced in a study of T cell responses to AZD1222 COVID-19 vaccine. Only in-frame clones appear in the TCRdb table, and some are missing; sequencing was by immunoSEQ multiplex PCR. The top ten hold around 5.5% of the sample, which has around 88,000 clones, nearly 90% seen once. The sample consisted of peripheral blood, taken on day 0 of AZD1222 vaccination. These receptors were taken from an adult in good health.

Here the CDR3 reads CASSPKDRNYQPQHF. The CDR3 DNA follows: TGTGCCAGCAGTCCGAAGGACAGAAATTATCAGCCCCAGCATTTT. The chain carries TRBV6-6 and TRBJ1-5; D may be TRBD1 (6 bases). The CDR3 consists of 15 residues. In germline, CDR1 is MNHNY, CDR2 SVGAGI (reference sequence). V dropped 5 bases and J dropped 5 bases, with 16 bases sitting between them.

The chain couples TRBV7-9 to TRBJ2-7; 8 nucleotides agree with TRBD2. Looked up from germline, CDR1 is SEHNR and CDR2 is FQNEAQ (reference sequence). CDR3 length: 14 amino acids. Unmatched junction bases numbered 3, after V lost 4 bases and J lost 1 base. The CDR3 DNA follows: TGTGCCAGCAGCTCAACTAGCGGTTCCTACGAGCAGTACTTC. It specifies CASSSTSGSYEQYF.

DNA for the CDR3: TGTGCCACCAGTGATAGTCAGCCCCAGCATTTT. Encoded protein: CATSDSQPQHF. The V call is TRBV24-1, the J call TRBJ1-5; D is ambiguous. The length of the CDR3 is 11 residues. V gave up 3 bases and J gave up 6 bases, with 2 bases separating them. In germline, CDR1 is KGHDR, CDR2 SFDVKD.

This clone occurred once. The CDR3 sequence is CASTPGTGELFF. The CDR3 DNA follows: TGTGCCAGCACCCCGGGCACCGGGGAGCTGTTTTTT. The chain uses TRBV7-2 and TRBJ2-2; D not resolved. This CDR3 is 12 amino acids long. Germline-derived CDR1 and CDR2 are SGHTA and FQGNSA. V gave up 7 bases and J gave up 4 bases, with 7 bases separating them.

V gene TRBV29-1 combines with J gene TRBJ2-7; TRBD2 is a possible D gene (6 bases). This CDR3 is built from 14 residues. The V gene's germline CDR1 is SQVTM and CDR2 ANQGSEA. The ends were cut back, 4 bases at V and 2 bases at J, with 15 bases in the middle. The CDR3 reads CSVAVRDRTYEQYF. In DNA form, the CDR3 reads TGCAGCGTTGCCGTGCGGGATAGAACCTACGAGCAGTACTTC.

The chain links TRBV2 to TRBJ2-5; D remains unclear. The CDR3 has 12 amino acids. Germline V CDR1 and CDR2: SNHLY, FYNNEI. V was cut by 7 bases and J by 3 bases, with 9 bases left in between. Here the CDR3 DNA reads TGTGCCAGCAACCCGGCAGAAGAGACCCAGTACTTC. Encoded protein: CASNPAEETQYF.

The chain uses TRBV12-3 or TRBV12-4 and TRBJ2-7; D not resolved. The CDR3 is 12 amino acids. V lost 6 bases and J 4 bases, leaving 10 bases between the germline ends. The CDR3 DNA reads TGTGCCAGCAGCCCGGCCGGTTACGAGCAGTACTTC. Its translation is CASSPAGYEQYF.

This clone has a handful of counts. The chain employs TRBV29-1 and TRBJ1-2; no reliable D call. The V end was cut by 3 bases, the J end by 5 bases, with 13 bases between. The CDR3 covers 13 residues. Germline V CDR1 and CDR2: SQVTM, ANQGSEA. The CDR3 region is CSVDVTNRYGYTF. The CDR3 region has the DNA TGCAGCGTTGATGTCACAAATCGTTATGGCTACACCTTC.

CDR3 amino acids: CASPPAADWKRNEQFF. Here the CDR3 DNA reads TGTGCCAGCCCCCCGGCGGCGGACTGGAAAAGGAATGAGCAGTTCTTC. The chain couples TRBV18 to TRBJ2-1, with a weak D call TRBD2 (5 bases). This CDR3 is built from 16 residues. The germline V and J ends were trimmed by 8 bases and 7 bases, with 24 bases remaining between them. Germline-derived CDR1 and CDR2 are KGHSH and LQKENI.

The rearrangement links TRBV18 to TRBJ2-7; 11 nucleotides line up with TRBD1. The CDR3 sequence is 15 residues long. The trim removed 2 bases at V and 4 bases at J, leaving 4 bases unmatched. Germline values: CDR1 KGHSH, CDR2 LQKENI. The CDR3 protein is CASSPWTGGEYEQYF. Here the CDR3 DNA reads TGTGCCAGCTCACCATGGACAGGGGGCGAATACGAGCAGTACTTC.

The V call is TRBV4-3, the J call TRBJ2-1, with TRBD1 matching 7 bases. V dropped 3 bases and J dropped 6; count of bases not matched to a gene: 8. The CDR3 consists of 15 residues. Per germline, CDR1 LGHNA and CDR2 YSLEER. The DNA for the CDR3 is TGCGCCAGCAGCCAGCACGGGACAGCTTCCAATGAGCAGTTCTTC. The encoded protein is CASSQHGTASNEQFF.

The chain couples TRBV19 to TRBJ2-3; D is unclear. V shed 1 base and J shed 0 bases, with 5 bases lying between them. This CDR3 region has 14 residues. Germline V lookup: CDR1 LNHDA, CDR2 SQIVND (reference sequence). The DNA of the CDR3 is TGTGCCAGTAGTATAGGATCCAGCACAGATACGCAGTATTTT. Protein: CASSIGSSTDTQYF.

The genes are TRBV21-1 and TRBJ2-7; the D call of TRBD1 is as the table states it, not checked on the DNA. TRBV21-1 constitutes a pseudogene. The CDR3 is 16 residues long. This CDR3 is CASSNKDRGNSYEQYF. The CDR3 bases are TGTGCCAGCAGCAATAAGGACAGGGGGAACTCCTACGAGCAGTACTTC.

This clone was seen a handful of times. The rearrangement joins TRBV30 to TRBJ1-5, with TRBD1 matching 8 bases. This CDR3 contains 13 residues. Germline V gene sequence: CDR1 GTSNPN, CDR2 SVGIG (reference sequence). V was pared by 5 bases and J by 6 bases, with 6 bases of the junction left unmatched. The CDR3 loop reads CAWGPDRVQPQHF. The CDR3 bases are TGTGCCTGGGGACCGGACAGGGTTCAGCCCCAGCATTTT.

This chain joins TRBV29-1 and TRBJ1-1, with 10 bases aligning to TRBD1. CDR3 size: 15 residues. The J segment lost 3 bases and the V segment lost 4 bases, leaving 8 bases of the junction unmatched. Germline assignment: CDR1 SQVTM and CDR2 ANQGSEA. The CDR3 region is CSVGETGGKDTEAFF. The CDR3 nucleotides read TGCAGCGTTGGCGAGACAGGGGGCAAGGACACTGAAGCTTTCTTT.

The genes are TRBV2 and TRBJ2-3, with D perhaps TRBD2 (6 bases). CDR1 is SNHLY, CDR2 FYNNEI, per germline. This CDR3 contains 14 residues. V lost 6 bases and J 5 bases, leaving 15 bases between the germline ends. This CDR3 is CASRLVGGRDTQYF. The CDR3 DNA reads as TGTGCCAGCAGGCTCGTAGGAGGGAGAGATACGCAGTATTTT. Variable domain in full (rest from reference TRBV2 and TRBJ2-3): EPEVTQTPSHQVTQMGQEVILRCVPISNHLYFYWYRQILGQKVEFLVSFYNNEISEKSEIFDDQFSVERPDGSNFTLKIRSTKLEDSAMYFCASRLVGGRDTQYFGPGTRLTVL.

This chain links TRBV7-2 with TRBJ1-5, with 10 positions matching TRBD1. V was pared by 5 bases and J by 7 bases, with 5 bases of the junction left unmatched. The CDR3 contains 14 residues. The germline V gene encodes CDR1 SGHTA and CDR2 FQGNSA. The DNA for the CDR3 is TGTGCCAGCAGCAGACAGGGGGCTTTACAGCCCCAGCATTTT. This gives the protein CASSRQGALQPQHF.

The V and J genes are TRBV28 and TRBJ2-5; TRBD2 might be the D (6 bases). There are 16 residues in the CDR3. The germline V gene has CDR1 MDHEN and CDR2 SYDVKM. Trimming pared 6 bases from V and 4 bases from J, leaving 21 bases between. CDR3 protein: CASSPPLGRKRETQYF. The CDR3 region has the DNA TGTGCCAGCAGCCCCCCCTTAGGGAGGAAGAGAGAGACCCAGTACTTC. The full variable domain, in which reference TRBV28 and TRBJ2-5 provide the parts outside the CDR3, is DVKVTQSSRYLVKRTGEKVFLECVQDMDHENMFWYRQDPGLGLRLIYFSYDVKMKEKGDIPEGYSVSREKKERFSLILESASTNQTSMYLCASSPPLGRKRETQYFGPGTRLLVL.

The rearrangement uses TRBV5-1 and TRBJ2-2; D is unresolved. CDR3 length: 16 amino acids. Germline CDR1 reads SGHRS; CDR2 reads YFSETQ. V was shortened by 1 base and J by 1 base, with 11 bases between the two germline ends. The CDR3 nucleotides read TGCGCCAGCAGCTTGAGACCCCTTATGAACACCGGGGAGCTGTTTTTT. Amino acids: CASSLRPLMNTGELFF.

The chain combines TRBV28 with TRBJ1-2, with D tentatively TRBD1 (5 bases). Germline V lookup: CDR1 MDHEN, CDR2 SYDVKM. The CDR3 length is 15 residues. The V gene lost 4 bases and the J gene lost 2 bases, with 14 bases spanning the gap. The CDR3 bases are TGTGCCAGCAGTTCCCCGGGACTCGAGAACTATGGCTACACCTTC. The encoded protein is CASSSPGLENYGYTF.

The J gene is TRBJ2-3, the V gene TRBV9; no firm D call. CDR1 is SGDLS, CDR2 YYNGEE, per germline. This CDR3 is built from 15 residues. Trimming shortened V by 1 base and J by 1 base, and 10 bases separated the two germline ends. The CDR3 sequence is CASSVKDSGTDTQYF. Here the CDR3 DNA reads TGTGCCAGCAGCGTAAAGGATTCGGGCACAGATACGCAGTATTTT.

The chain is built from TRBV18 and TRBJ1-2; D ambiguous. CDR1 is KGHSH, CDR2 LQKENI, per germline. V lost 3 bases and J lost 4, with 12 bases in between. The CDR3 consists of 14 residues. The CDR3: CASSPRSGSYGYTF. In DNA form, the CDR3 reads TGTGCCAGCTCACCTCGGAGCGGTAGCTATGGCTACACCTTC.